A single sample gave rise to the 10 T cell receptor beta chains below, sequenced in a study of cytomegalovirus exposure and HLA in healthy donors. PCR amplification relied on 60 Vbeta primers (plus 13 Jbeta primers). Using immunoSEQ multiplex PCR, the repertoire was profiled, and TCRdb retains in-frame clones only, with some absent. Found here are about 100,000 clones, about 62% of them singletons; the top ten hold about 4.5%. Input material: PBMCs. The receptor source for this set is a human donor in good health.

The chain uses TRBV6-6 and TRBJ2-5; D might be TRBD1 (5 bases). V lost 0 bases and J 4 bases, leaving 9 bases between the germline ends. CDR1 MNHNY and CDR2 SVGAGI come from the germline V gene (reference sequence). The CDR3 loop spans 14 amino acids. CDR3 in amino acids: CASSYSQGAETQYF. CDR3 bases: TGTGCCAGCAGTTACTCGCAGGGTGCAGAGACCCAGTACTTC.

The V and J genes are TRBV10-3 and TRBJ1-3; the D gene is possibly TRBD1 (6 bases). Trimming shortened V by 4 bases and J by 2 bases, and 6 bases separated the two germline ends. The CDR3 consists of 13 residues. Germline values: CDR1 ENHRY, CDR2 SYGVKD. CDR3 nucleotide sequence: TGTGCCATCAGTGCAGGGGCTGGAAACACCATATATTTT. Its protein product is CAISAGAGNTIYF.

V and J are TRBV27 and TRBJ2-7; no firm D call. V was shortened by 3 bases and J by 4 bases, with 7 bases between the two germline ends. CDR3 length: 12 residues. The germline gives CDR1 MNHEY, CDR2 SMNVEV (reference sequence). This CDR3 is CASSFSGYEQYF. For the CDR3, the DNA is TGTGCCAGCAGTTTTTCGGGTTACGAGCAGTACTTC.

The chain employs TRBV4-1 and TRBJ1-5; D is unclear. The CDR3 totals 16 residues. Per germline, CDR1 MGHRA and CDR2 YSYEKL. V was trimmed by 2 bases and J by 0 bases, leaving 11 bases between them. CDR3 loop: CASSQNAGYSNQPQHF. The CDR3 DNA sequence: TGCGCCAGCAGCCAAAATGCGGGTTATAGCAATCAGCCCCAGCATTTT.

The genes are TRBV5-4 and TRBJ1-2; 7 bases fit TRBD1. CDR3 size: 16 residues. The germline V gene has CDR1 SGHNT and CDR2 YYREEE (reference sequence). V was clipped by 0 bases and J by 5 bases; unmatched bases: 10. The DNA for the CDR3 is TGTGCCAGCAGCTTGGCCCGGACAGGCCTGGGTTATGGCTACACCTTC. It codes for CASSLARTGLGYGYTF.

J is TRBJ2-1 and V is TRBV7-6, with 10 bases matching TRBD1. CDR3 length: 17 amino acids. After removal of 5 bases from V and 2 bases from J, the junction contained 9 bases not matched to a gene. Per germline, CDR1 SGHVS and CDR2 FNYEAQ. CDR3 region: CASSRQPGTGAYNEQFF. DNA of the CDR3: TGTGCCAGCAGCCGCCAGCCAGGGACAGGGGCCTACAATGAGCAGTTCTTC.

V and J are TRBV15 and TRBJ1-2, with TRBD1 identical over 7 bases. The germline V gene encodes CDR1 LNHNV and CDR2 YYDKDF (reference sequence). Trimming took 1 base from V and 2 from J; bases not matched to a gene: 4. This CDR3 has 15 residues. Here the CDR3 reads CATSRGGGYNYGYTF. The CDR3 region has the DNA TGTGCCACCAGCAGAGGAGGGGGCTACAACTATGGCTACACCTTC.

The CDR3 reads CASSSRQGSSYEQYF. CDR3 DNA: TGTGCCAGCAGCTCCCGACAGGGATCCTCCTACGAGCAGTACTTC. This sequence joins TRBV11-2 and TRBJ2-7, with 7 positions matching TRBD1. The CDR3 runs 15 residues. Germline values: CDR1 SGHAT, CDR2 FQNNGV. The V segment lost 4 bases and the J segment 0 bases; nucleotides outside the gene matches: 6.

The genes are TRBV6-1 and TRBJ1-5; no definite D call. The CDR3 is made up of 15 amino acids. CDR1 and CDR2 (germline): MNHNS, SASEGT. The V and J ends lost 2 bases and 6 bases respectively, with 14 bases between them. CDR3 sequence: CASSESGGRTQPQHF. In DNA, the CDR3 is TGTGCCAGCAGTGAATCGGGAGGGCGCACTCAGCCCCAGCATTTT.

This rearrangement joins TRBV19 to TRBJ1-2; 9 bases fit TRBD1. The ends lost 4 bases at V and 4 bases at J; junction bases unmatched: 10. Germline lookup yields CDR1 LNHDA and CDR2 SQIVND (reference sequence). The CDR3 is 16 amino acids. The CDR3 DNA sequence: TGTGCCAGTAGTAACCCACGGGACAGGGACCCCTATGGCTACACCTTC. This gives the protein CASSNPRDRDPYGYTF.